What follows are 17 T cell receptor beta chains derived from one specimen sequenced in a study of radiotherapy plus CTLA-4 blockade in lung cancer. The table came from immunoSEQ multiplex PCR; TCRdb's copy has only in-frame clones and leaves some out. The data contain around 45,000 clones, about three quarters of them seen just once; the ten biggest clones take up 3% to 4%. The sample in question was peripheral blood, obtained from a patient treated with radiotherapy plus ipilimumab. Receptors were obtained from a human donor with non-small cell lung cancer who had a complete response to radiotherapy plus ipilimumab.

V gene TRBV18 combines with J gene TRBJ2-1; 7 nucleotides line up with TRBD1. The germline V gene encodes CDR1 KGHSH and CDR2 LQKENI. This CDR3 spans 15 amino acids. With 3 bases clipped from V and 3 bases from J, the junction kept 5 bases outside the gene matches. In DNA, the CDR3 is TGTGCCAGCTCACCGCCCGGGGACAGCTACAATGAGCAGTTCTTC. As protein: CASSPPGDSYNEQFF.

This clone was counted once. This sequence joins TRBV13 and TRBJ1-6; perhaps TRBD1 as D (5 bases). CDR1 and CDR2 (germline): PRHDT, FYEKMQ (reference sequence). The CDR3 length is 14 residues. The V and J ends lost 5 bases and 7 bases respectively, with 12 bases between them. CDR3 residues: CASSDSSRNSPLHF. The CDR3, as DNA: TGTGCCAGCAGCGACAGTTCTCGGAATTCACCCCTCCACTTT.

The chain combines TRBV5-5 with TRBJ1-5, with no clear D. Germline CDR1 reads SGHKS; CDR2 reads YYEKEE (reference sequence). V lost 0 bases to trimming and J lost 4 bases, with 8 bases between them. The CDR3 is made up of 14 amino acids. CDR3 region: CASSLGTGNQPQHF. The CDR3 coding sequence is TGTGCCAGCAGCTTGGGGACGGGGAATCAGCCCCAGCATTTT.

This clone was seen a single time. The genes are TRBV29-1 and TRBJ2-6; D is perhaps TRBD1 (6 bases). Per the germline V gene, CDR1 is SQVTM and CDR2 is ANQGSEA. The CDR3 is 13 residues long. V was pared by 5 bases and J by 1 base, with 6 bases between. The CDR3: CSVTGSGANVLTF. The DNA of the CDR3 is TGCAGCGTTACAGGGTCTGGGGCCAACGTCCTGACTTTC. The full variable domain, completed using reference TRBV29-1 and TRBJ2-6, is SAVISQKPSRDICQRGTSLTIQCQVDSQVTMMFWYRQQPGQSLTLIATANQGSEATYESGFVIDKFPISRPNLTFSTLTVSNMSPEDSSIYLCSVTGSGANVLTFGAGSRLTVL.

The chain recombines TRBV4-1 with TRBJ1-2; 7 bases are a match to TRBD1. Germline V gene data show CDR1 as MGHRA and CDR2 as YSYEKL. V shed 1 base and J 7 bases; nucleotides not matched to a gene: 9. This CDR3 has 15 amino acids. The CDR3 sequence: CASSQAASGGGGYTF. CDR3 sequence (DNA): TGCGCCAGCAGCCAAGCCGCGTCAGGGGGAGGTGGCTACACCTTC.

The chain couples TRBV5-1 to TRBJ2-5; D might be TRBD2 (6 bases). Between the trimmed V and J ends, which lost 0 bases and 5 bases, there was a span of 14 bases. This CDR3 comprises 15 residues. The germline V gene has CDR1 SGHRS and CDR2 YFSETQ. The CDR3 region has the DNA TGCGCCAGCAGCTTGGATGGGTCCCTAGCGGAGACCCAGTACTTC. Protein: CASSLDGSLAETQYF.

The chain has TRBV16 and TRBJ1-2; tentative D call: TRBD1 (6 bases). The ends were cut back, 2 bases at V and 5 bases at J, with 12 bases in the middle. The CDR3 length is 14 residues. Germline values: CDR1 KGHSY, CDR2 FQNENV. CDR3 sequence (DNA): TGTGCCAGCAGCCAACAGGGGATGGGATATGGCTACACCTTC. Its protein is CASSQQGMGYGYTF. Variable domain in full (rest from reference TRBV16 and TRBJ1-2): GEEVAQTPKHLVRGEGQKAKLYCAPIKGHSYVFWYQQVLKNEFKFLISFQNENVFDETGMPKERFSAKCLPNSPCSLEIQATKLEDSAVYFCASSQQGMGYGYTFGSGTRLTVV.

The V gene is TRBV10-1, the J gene TRBJ1-5; 7 positions agree with TRBD1. V lost 8 bases and J lost 1; bases outside the gene matches: 20. The CDR3 is 19 residues long. Germline lookup yields CDR1 WNHNN and CDR2 SYGVQD (reference sequence). The CDR3 nucleotides read TGCGCCAGCGGGAGGGCGGGAGGGGGCCAATATTACAGCAATCAGCCCCAGCATTTT. This codes for CASGRAGGGQYYSNQPQHF.

The gene calls are TRBV20-1 and TRBJ2-7; the match to TRBD1 covers 8 bases. Trimming cost V 0 bases and J 13 bases; bases outside gene matches: 5. The CDR3 sequence is 11 residues long. The V gene's germline CDR1 is DFQATT and CDR2 SNEGSKA (reference sequence). CDR3 nucleotides: TGCAGTGCTAGAGATCAGACAGGGGCCTACTTC. Its protein is CSARDQTGAYF.

The V gene is TRBV27, the J gene TRBJ2-5; a possible D gene is TRBD2 (7 bases). CDR1 and CDR2 (germline): MNHEY, SMNVEV (reference sequence). The CDR3 contains 15 residues. Between the trimmed V and J ends, which lost 3 bases and 5 bases, there was a span of 16 bases. The CDR3 here is CASSFLRGRGETQYF. In nucleotides, the CDR3 is TGTGCCAGCAGTTTCTTGCGGGGGCGGGGGGAGACCCAGTACTTC.

The chain links TRBV25-1 to TRBJ2-1; D uncertain. V lost 8 bases and J lost 0, with 14 bases in between. This CDR3 is 15 amino acids long. CDR1 and CDR2 (germline): MGHDK, SYGVNS. This chain's CDR3 is CASSARPSSYNEQFF. The CDR3 DNA is TGTGCCAGCTCAGCGAGGCCCAGCTCCTACAATGAGCAGTTCTTC.

Only a few counts were recorded for this clone. The chain links TRBV7-2 to TRBJ1-3, with 8 bases identical to TRBD1. The V gene end was trimmed by 2 bases and the J gene end by 3 bases; junction bases not matched to a gene: 6. From germline, CDR1 is SGHTA and CDR2 FQGNSA. CDR3 length: 16 residues. Here the CDR3 reads CASSLSGTGLGNTIYF. As DNA, the CDR3 is TGTGCCAGCAGCTTAAGCGGGACAGGCCTTGGAAACACCATATATTTT.

The chain has TRBV4-3 and TRBJ1-1, with D maybe TRBD1 (6 bases). Germline CDR1 LGHNA, CDR2 YSLEER. There are 15 residues in the CDR3. The germline V and J ends were trimmed by 2 bases and 5 bases, with 15 bases remaining between them. The CDR3 protein is CASSQPRQGRTEAFF. Here the CDR3 DNA reads TGCGCCAGCAGCCAACCGAGGCAGGGGCGGACTGAAGCTTTCTTT.

This chain uses TRBV5-1 with TRBJ2-2; 10 positions match TRBD2. The CDR3 sequence is 16 residues long. The V gene end was trimmed by 1 base and the J gene end by 7 bases; junction bases not matched to a gene: 7. Germline CDR1 reads SGHRS; CDR2 reads YFSETQ. CDR3 loop: CASSLTSGTHIGELFF. The CDR3, as DNA: TGCGCCAGCAGCTTGACTAGCGGGACTCACATCGGGGAGCTGTTTTTT.

The chain is built from TRBV6-1 and TRBJ2-5, with a weak D call TRBD2 (7 bases). Trimming shortened V by 2 bases and J by 5 bases, and 18 bases separated the two germline ends. CDR1 is MNHNS, CDR2 SASEGT, per germline. This CDR3 is 16 amino acids long. The CDR3 reads CASSEKGEGGSETQYF. CDR3 nucleotide sequence: TGTGCCAGCAGTGAAAAGGGGGAGGGGGGGTCGGAGACCCAGTACTTC.

The chain carries TRBV18 and TRBJ2-7; a weak D match, TRBD2 (6 bases). The germline CDR1 and CDR2 sequences are KGHSH and LQKENI. Trimming pared 3 bases from V and 3 bases from J, leaving 12 bases between. This CDR3 region has 14 residues. The CDR3 DNA reads TGTGCCAGCTCACCGGCAGACGGGAGCTACGAGCAGTACTTC. Protein product: CASSPADGSYEQYF.

The chain recombines TRBV28 with TRBJ2-3; D perhaps matches TRBD2 (5 bases). The V and J ends lost 5 bases and 8 bases respectively, with 20 bases between them. The germline V gene has CDR1 MDHEN and CDR2 SYDVKM. This CDR3 comprises 15 residues. The CDR3: CASSNPARVEGTQYF. Here the CDR3 DNA reads TGTGCCAGCAGTAACCCGGCGAGGGTGGAAGGTACGCAGTATTTT.